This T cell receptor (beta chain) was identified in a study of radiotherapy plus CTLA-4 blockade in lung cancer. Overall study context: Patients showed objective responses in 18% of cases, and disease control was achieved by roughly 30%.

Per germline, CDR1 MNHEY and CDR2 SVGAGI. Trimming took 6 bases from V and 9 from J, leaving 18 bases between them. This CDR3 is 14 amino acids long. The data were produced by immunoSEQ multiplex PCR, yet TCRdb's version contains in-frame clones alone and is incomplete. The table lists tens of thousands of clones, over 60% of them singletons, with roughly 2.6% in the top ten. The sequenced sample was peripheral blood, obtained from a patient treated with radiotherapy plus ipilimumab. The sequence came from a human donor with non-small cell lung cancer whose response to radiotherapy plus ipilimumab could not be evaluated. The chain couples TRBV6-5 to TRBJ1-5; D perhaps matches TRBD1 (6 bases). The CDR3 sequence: CASSTGTAEGPQHF. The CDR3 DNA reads TGTGCCAGCAGCACAGGGACGGCCGAAGGGCCCCAGCATTTT.